A single sample is the source of the 14 T cell receptor beta chains below, sequenced in a study of early T cells in non-severe SARS-CoV-2 infection. TCRdb recomputed calls from the 5' RACE reads with MiXCR, one row per CDR3 protein. The sample lists approximately 50,000 distinct CDR3 sequences; around an eighth were seen once. Sequenced material: whole blood. The receptor set was obtained from an adult who was a healthcare worker with PCR-confirmed SARS-CoV-2 infection or an uninfected control (not recorded which).

This clonotype was picked up a small number of times. The rearrangement links TRBV12-3 or TRBV12-4 to TRBJ1-1; D remains unclear. V was pared by 4 bases and J by 2 bases, with 14 bases between. This CDR3 has 15 residues. CDR3 sequence: CASSSLGRANTEAFF. The DNA for the CDR3 is TGTGCCAGCAGTTCTCTCGGCCGGGCAAACACTGAAGCTTTCTTT.

This clonotype was seen a handful of times. The chain employs TRBV6-2 or TRBV6-3 and TRBJ2-2; D gene unclear. CDR1 MNHEY and CDR2 SVGEGT come from the germline V gene. V dropped 6 bases and J dropped 3 bases, with 8 bases sitting between them. CDR3 size: 13 residues. CDR3 nucleotides: TGTGCCAGCAGCCCCACCTACACCGGGGAGCTGTTTTTT. Encoded protein: CASSPTYTGELFF.

Only a few counts were recorded for this clonotype. The rearrangement links TRBV18 to TRBJ2-7, with 7 bases matching TRBD1. Germline assignment: CDR1 KGHSH and CDR2 LQKENI. This CDR3 region has 14 residues. Trimming removed 3 bases from V and 2 bases from J; junction bases left unmatched: 4. CDR3: CASSPLGQPYEQYF. CDR3 DNA sequence: TGTGCCAGCTCACCCCTGGGACAGCCCTACGAGCAGTACTTC.

This clonotype was counted only a few times. The chain recombines TRBV6-1 with TRBJ2-7; D assignment may be TRBD1 or TRBD2 (5 bases each). V shed 0 bases and J shed 4 bases, with 10 bases lying between them. CDR1 MNHNS and CDR2 SASEGT come from the germline V gene. CDR3 length equals 14 residues. The DNA for the CDR3 is TGTGCCAGCAGTGAAGCGGGGACCGAGTACGAGCAGTACTTC. Translating it yields CASSEAGTEYEQYF.

The chain employs TRBV7-9 and TRBJ2-5; possibly TRBD1 for D (6 bases). Trimming took off 6 bases at V and 2 bases at J, with 16 bases between the two ends. The germline CDR1 and CDR2 sequences are SEHNR and FQNEAQ (reference sequence). The CDR3 covers 15 residues. The CDR3 DNA sequence: TGTGCCAGCAGTTCATGGACAGAACCGCAAGAGACCCAGTACTTC. Translated: CASSSWTEPQETQYF. The entire variable domain, with the rest obtained from reference TRBV7-9 and TRBJ2-5, is as follows: DTGVSQNPRHKITKRGQNVTFRCDPISEHNRLYWYRQTLGQGPEFLTYFQNEAQLEKSRLLSDRFSAERPKGSFSTLEIQRTEQGDSAMYLCASSSWTEPQETQYFGPGTRLLVL.

This chain links TRBV20-1 with TRBJ1-5, with TRBD1 as a possible D gene (6 bases). The CDR3 has 13 amino acids. In germline, CDR1 is DFQATT, CDR2 SNEGSKA (reference sequence). Trimming stripped 0 bases from V and 9 bases from J, with 12 bases between. The CDR3 region has the DNA TGCAGTGCTAGAGATACCGGGGGGGCGCCCCAGCATTTT. Protein: CSARDTGGAPQHF.

The chain joins TRBV5-1 to TRBJ2-7; the match to TRBD2 covers 8 bases. CDR1 and CDR2 from the germline V gene are SGHRS and YFSETQ. Trimming took 2 bases from V and 7 from J; bases not matched to a gene: 8. The CDR3 has 14 residues. CDR3 sequence: CASSFPGLVGEQYF. CDR3 in DNA: TGCGCCAGCAGCTTTCCGGGACTAGTAGGAGAGCAGTACTTC. The full variable domain, rest sourced from reference TRBV5-1 and TRBJ2-7, is KAGVTQTPRYLIKTRGQQVTLSCSPISGHRSVSWYQQTPGQGLQFLFEYFSETQRNKGNFPGRFSGRQFSNSRSEMNVSTLELGDSALYLCASSFPGLVGEQYFGPGTRLTVT.

CDR3 residues: CASRMFFSYEQYF. The CDR3 DNA sequence: TGTGCCAGCAGAATGTTCTTCTCCTACGAGCAGTACTTC. This chain connects TRBV6-1 to TRBJ2-7; D not resolved. The CDR3 spans 13 residues. Germline lookup yields CDR1 MNHNS and CDR2 SASEGT. The germline V and J ends were trimmed by 6 bases and 0 bases, with 9 bases remaining between them.

This clonotype was observed many times. V is TRBV6-5 and J is TRBJ2-5; D gene unclear. CDR1 MNHEY and CDR2 SVGAGI come from the germline V gene. V was clipped by 6 bases and J by 6 bases, with 14 bases between them. This CDR3 has 13 residues. Here the CDR3 DNA reads TGTGCCAGCAGCAGTAGGGATACAAAGACCCAGTACTTC. Translated: CASSSRDTKTQYF.

Judged by abundance, this clonotype is medium-sized. V usage is TRBV6-2 or TRBV6-3 and J usage is TRBJ2-5; a possible D gene is TRBD2 (7 bases). The germline V and J ends were trimmed by 5 bases and 5 bases, with 27 bases remaining between them. CDR1 and CDR2 (germline): MNHEY, SVGEGT. There are 18 residues in the CDR3. The CDR3 DNA reads TGTGCCAGCAGTCCCATTCCCGAGACAGGCGGGGGCATGGAGACCCAGTACTTC. As protein: CASSPIPETGGGMETQYF.

The table lists this clonotype with many counts. The chain links TRBV7-6 to TRBJ2-1, with a possible D match to TRBD2 (6 bases). Trimming shortened V by 5 bases and J by 2 bases, and 10 bases separated the two germline ends. Germline lookup yields CDR1 SGHVS and CDR2 FNYEAQ. The CDR3 runs 14 residues. The CDR3 region is CASSLGGPYNEQFF. The CDR3 region has the DNA TGTGCCAGCAGCCTCGGGGGTCCCTACAATGAGCAGTTCTTC.

In this sample, this clonotype turned up many times. V and J are TRBV30 and TRBJ1-5; D possibly corresponds to TRBD1 (5 bases). V lost 2 bases and J 1 base, leaving 9 bases between the germline ends. CDR1 and CDR2 (germline): GTSNPN, SVGIG (reference sequence). The CDR3 consists of 14 residues. CDR3 DNA sequence: TGTGCCTGGAGTCGGGGGGGGAGCAATCAGCCCCAGCATTTT. Amino acids: CAWSRGGSNQPQHF.

The V and J genes are TRBV7-2 and TRBJ2-1; 10 bases align to TRBD2. This CDR3 comprises 16 residues. Germline V CDR1 and CDR2: SGHTA, FQGNSA. Germline trimming cut 5 bases from V and 8 bases from J; bases unmatched to any gene: 12. The CDR3 DNA is TGTGCCAGCAGCCCAGGAGCGGGGGGGCCGTGGGATGAGCAGTTCTTC. This encodes CASSPGAGGPWDEQFF.

This clonotype has only a few counts. The rearrangement joins TRBV10-1 to TRBJ2-3; a weak D match, TRBD2 (6 bases). The V and J ends lost 0 bases and 4 bases respectively, with 23 bases between them. CDR3 length: 19 residues. The germline gives CDR1 WNHNN, CDR2 SYGVQD (reference sequence). CDR3 region: CASSESILGGALAADTQYF. The CDR3 nucleotides read TGCGCCAGCAGTGAGTCGATTCTCGGCGGGGCCCTCGCTGCAGATACGCAGTATTTT.